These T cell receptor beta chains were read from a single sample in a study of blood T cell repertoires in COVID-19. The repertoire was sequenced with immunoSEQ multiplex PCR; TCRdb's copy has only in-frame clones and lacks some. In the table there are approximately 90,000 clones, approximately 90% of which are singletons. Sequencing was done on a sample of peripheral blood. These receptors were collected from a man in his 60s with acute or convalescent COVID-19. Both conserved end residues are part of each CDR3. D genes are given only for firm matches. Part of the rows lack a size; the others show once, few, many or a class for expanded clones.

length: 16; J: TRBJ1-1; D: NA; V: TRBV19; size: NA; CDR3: CASSSKTGGGNTEAFF; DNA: TGTGCCAGTAGTAGTAAGACAGGCGGGGGGAACACTGAAGCTTTCTTT
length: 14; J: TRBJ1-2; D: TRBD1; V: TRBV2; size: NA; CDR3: CASRGYRGREGYTF; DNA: TGTGCCAGCAGGGGATACAGGGGCAGGGAGGGCTACACCTTC
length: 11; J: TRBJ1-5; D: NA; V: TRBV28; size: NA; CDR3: CASSADQPQHF; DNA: TGTGCCAGCAGTGCGGATCAGCCCCAGCATTTT
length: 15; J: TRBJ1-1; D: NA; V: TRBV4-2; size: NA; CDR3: CASSQGRGSRTEAFF; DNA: TGTGCCAGCAGCCAAGGGAGGGGCAGTCGGACTGAAGCTTTCTTT
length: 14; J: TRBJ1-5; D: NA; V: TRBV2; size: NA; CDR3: CASSDKEGNQPQHF; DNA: TGTGCCAGCAGTGATAAGGAGGGAAATCAGCCCCAGCATTTT
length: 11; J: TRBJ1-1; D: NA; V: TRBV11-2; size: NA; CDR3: CASSFDTEAFF; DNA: TGTGCCAGCAGCTTCGACACTGAAGCTTTCTTT
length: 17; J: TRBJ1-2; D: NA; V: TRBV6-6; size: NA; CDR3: CASSPTPPGVANYGYTF; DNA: TGTGCCAGCAGTCCGACCCCACCGGGGGTTGCTAACTATGGCTACACCTTC
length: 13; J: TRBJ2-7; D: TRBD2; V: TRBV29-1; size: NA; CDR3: CSVSGRSSYEQYF; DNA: TGCAGCGTTAGCGGGAGGAGCTCCTACGAGCAGTACTTC
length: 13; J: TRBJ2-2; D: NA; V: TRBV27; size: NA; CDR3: CASSLQDTGELFF; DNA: TGTGCCAGCAGTCTACAGGACACCGGGGAGCTGTTTTTT
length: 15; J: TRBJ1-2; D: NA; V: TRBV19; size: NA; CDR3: CASSIDAGVNYGYTF; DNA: TGTGCCAGTAGTATTGATGCAGGGGTAAACTATGGCTACACCTTC
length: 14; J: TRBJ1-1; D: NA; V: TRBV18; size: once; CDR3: CASSPGSMNTEAFF; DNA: TGTGCCAGCTCACCGGGCAGCATGAACACTGAAGCTTTCTTT
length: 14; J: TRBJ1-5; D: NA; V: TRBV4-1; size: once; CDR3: CASSQVQGYQPQHF; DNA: TGCGCCAGCAGCCAAGTTCAGGGGTATCAGCCCCAGCATTTT
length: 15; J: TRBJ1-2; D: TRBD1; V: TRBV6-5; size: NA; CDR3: CASSPRTGGNHGYTF; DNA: TGTGCCAGCAGTCCCCGGACAGGGGGCAATCATGGCTACACCTTC
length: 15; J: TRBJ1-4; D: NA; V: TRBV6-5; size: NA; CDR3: CASGGPGEANEKLFF; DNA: TGTGCCAGCGGGGGACCGGGAGAGGCTAATGAAAAACTGTTTTTT
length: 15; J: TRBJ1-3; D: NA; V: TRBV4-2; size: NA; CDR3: CASSQDPYSGNTIYF; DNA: TGTGCCAGCAGCCAAGATCCCTACTCTGGAAACACCATATATTTT
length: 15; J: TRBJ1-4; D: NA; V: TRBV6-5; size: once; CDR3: CASSYSGGRGEKLFF; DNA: TGTGCCAGCAGTTACTCGGGGGGGCGTGGGGAAAAACTGTTTTTT
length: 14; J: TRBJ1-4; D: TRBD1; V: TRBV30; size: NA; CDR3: CAWSSGQGNEKLFF; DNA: TGTGCCTGGAGTTCGGGACAGGGTAATGAAAAACTGTTTTTT
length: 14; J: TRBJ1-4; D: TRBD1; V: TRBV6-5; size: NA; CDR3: CASSPGGSGEKLFF; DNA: TGTGCCAGCAGCCCAGGGGGCTCAGGTGAAAAACTGTTTTTT
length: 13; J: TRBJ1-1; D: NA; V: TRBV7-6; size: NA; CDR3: CASGRGAGTEAFF; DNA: TGTGCCAGCGGCCGGGGGGCTGGTACTGAAGCTTTCTTT
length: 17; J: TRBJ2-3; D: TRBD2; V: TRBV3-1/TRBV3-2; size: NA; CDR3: CASSQGKTSGGRDTQYF; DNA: TGTGCCAGCAGCCAAGGCAAGACTAGCGGGGGAAGGGATACGCAGTATTTT
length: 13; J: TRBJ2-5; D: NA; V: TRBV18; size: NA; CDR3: CASSVDYRETQYF; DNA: TGTGCCAGCTCAGTTGACTATCGGGAGACCCAGTACTTC
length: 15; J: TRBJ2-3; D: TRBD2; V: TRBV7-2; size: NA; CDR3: CASSRGTSRTDTQYF; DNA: TGTGCCAGCTCGAGGGGGACTAGCCGCACAGATACGCAGTATTTT
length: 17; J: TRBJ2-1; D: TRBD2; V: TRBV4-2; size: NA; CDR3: CASSQAGAGGTYNEQFF; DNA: TGTGCCAGCAGCCAAGCGGGAGCGGGGGGAACCTACAATGAGCAGTTCTTC
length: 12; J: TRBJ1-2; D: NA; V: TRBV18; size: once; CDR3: CASSSTDYGYTF; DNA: TGTGCCAGCTCCTCGACTGATTATGGCTACACCTTC
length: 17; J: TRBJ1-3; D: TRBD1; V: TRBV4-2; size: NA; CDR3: CASSQDGQGWRGNTIYF; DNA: TGTGCCAGCAGCCAAGATGGACAGGGATGGAGGGGAAACACCATATATTTT
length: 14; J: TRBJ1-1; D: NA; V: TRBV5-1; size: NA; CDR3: CASSLVEGSTEAFF; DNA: TGCGCCAGCAGCTTGGTGGAGGGTTCAACTGAAGCTTTCTTT
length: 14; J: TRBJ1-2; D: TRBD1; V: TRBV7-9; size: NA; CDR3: CASSLSTGGYGYTF; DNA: TGTGCCAGCAGCTTATCGACAGGGGGCTATGGCTACACCTTC
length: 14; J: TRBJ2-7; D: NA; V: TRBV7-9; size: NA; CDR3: CASSWVGGSYEQYF; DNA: TGTGCCAGCAGTTGGGTGGGGGGCTCCTACGAGCAGTACTTC
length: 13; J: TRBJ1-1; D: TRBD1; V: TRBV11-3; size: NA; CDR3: CASSLTGGSEAFF; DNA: TGTGCCAGCAGCTTGACAGGGGGCTCTGAAGCTTTCTTT
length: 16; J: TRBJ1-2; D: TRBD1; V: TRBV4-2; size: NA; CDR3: CASSQEGTASFYGYTF; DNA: TGTGCCAGCAGCCAAGAGGGGACAGCATCCTTCTATGGCTACACCTTC
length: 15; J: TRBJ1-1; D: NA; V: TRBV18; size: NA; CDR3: CASSPQVAGVTEAFF; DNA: TGTGCCAGCTCACCACAGGTAGCCGGCGTCACTGAAGCTTTCTTT
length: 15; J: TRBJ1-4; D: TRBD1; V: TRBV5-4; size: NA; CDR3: CASNPPQGAREKLFF; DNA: TGTGCCAGCAACCCCCCCCAGGGGGCAAGGGAAAAACTGTTTTTT
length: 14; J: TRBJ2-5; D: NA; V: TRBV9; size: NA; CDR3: CASSVGPERETQYF; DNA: TGTGCCAGCAGCGTAGGGCCCGAAAGAGAGACCCAGTACTTC
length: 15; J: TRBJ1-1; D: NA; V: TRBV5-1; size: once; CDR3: CASRATGIMNTEAFF; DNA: TGCGCCAGCAGAGCGACCGGGATCATGAACACTGAAGCTTTCTTT
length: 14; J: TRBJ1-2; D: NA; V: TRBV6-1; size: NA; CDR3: CASSEAGQYYGYTF; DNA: TGTGCCAGCAGTGAAGCGGGGCAGTACTATGGCTACACCTTC
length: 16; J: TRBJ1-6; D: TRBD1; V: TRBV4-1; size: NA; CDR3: CASSQDDRGRNSPLHF; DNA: TGCGCCAGCAGCCAAGATGACAGGGGGCGTAATTCACCCCTCCACTTT
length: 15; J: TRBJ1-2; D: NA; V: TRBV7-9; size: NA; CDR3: CASNRVGGSNYGYTF; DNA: TGTGCCAGCAACCGTGTGGGGGGTTCTAACTATGGCTACACCTTC
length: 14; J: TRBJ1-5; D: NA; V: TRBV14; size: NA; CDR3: CASSQSFQNQPQHF; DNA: TGTGCCAGCAGCCAATCTTTCCAGAATCAGCCCCAGCATTTT
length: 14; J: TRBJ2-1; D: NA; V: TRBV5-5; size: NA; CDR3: CASSLLGPQNEQFF; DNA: TGTGCCAGCAGCTTACTAGGACCTCAAAATGAGCAGTTCTTC
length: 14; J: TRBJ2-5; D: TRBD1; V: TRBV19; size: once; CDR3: CASRKTGAEETQYF; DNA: TGTGCCAGTCGAAAGACAGGGGCTGAAGAGACCCAGTACTTC
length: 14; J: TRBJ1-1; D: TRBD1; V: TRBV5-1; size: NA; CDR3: CASSFDRENTEAFF; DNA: TGCGCCAGCAGTTTTGACAGGGAGAACACTGAAGCTTTCTTT